This T cell receptor beta chain is from a study of blood T cell repertoires in COVID-19. This clone was observed once. Germline V gene data show CDR1 as SNHLY and CDR2 as FYNNEI. The CDR3 extends over 14 amino acids. V shed 7 bases and J 3 bases; nucleotides not matched to a gene: 6. Per the original data handling: Estimated nucleated cell counts came from reference gene primer amplification. TCRdb keeps only in-frame clones here, not all; method: immunoSEQ multiplex PCR. That table supplies the V and J calls and clone size; D and trimming were determined from the DNA. The sample includes 150,000 to 200,000 clones, approximately 80% of them seen just once.

This chain uses TRBV2 with TRBJ2-1; TRBD2 matches 7 bases. Specimen: PBMCs or T cells enriched from blood (not recorded which). The receptor was derived from a man aged 35 to 55 who had recovered from COVID-19. CDR3 sequence reads: CASIPGTNYNEQFF. In DNA, the CDR3 is TGTGCCAGCATACCCGGGACTAACTACAATGAGCAGTTCTTC.